The clone carrying this T cell receptor (beta chain) occurred a few times. The antigen remains unidentified. The CDR3 runs to 15 residues. With V trimmed by 3 bases and J by 6 bases, 5 bases remained unmatched. Germline V gene sequence: CDR1 SGHNT, CDR2 YYREEE (reference sequence). These data belong to a study of naive and memory T cell subsets. Study-wide results and caveats: TCR transcript changes with activation or differentiation may affect this RNA method.

The library had UMIs added by 3' ligation of an oligonucleotide to TCR cDNA. Adult healthy volunteers gave 2.5 ml peripheral blood for whole-blood RNA. Unsorted total RNA, roughly 1 to 1000 ng, was DNase treated before reverse transcription. Ligated cDNA underwent four rounds of PCR with nested alpha and beta constant region primers and SP2. Alpha and beta constant region primers primed reverse transcription for blood and skin samples. TCRdb reprocessed the 5' RACE reads via MiXCR and lists one record per CDR3 protein. The sample has over 50,000 distinct CDR3 sequences, around 8% seen once. The chain employs TRBV5-4 and TRBJ2-2; TRBD1 matches at 10 bases. This TCR was sampled from a female donor in good health. This chain's CDR3 is CASSYGTGEAGELFF. The CDR3 DNA follows: TGTGCCAGCAGCTACGGGACAGGGGAGGCCGGGGAGCTGTTTTTT.